The T cell receptor (beta chain) under discussion was sequenced for a study of regulatory T cells in long-lasting Graves disease. Investigators prepared the TCR beta libraries by applying iRepertoire HTBI primers and Arm-PCR of CDR3 regions. Using its own MiXCR run on the multiplex PCR reads, TCRdb lists one record per CDR3 protein. The data contain about 610,000 distinct CDR3 sequences, roughly a sixth of them singletons. This clonotype was counted at least ten times. The time point here: newly diagnosed GD, antithyroid drugs for less than 3 months. Generation of the TCR library employed RNA extracted from PBMCs. These same data were also listed under a study on T cells in Graves' hyperthyroidism and ophthalmopathy. That investigation notes: Graves' hyperthyroidism is called stable when ophthalmopathy does not progress within 18 months. The HTBI primer set was used in a first-round RT-PCR of the TCR CDR3.

The clonotype was recovered from a young man with Graves disease. The specimen comprised peripheral blood mononuclear cells (PBMCs), sampled at new diagnosis, from a patient treated with antithyroid drugs.

For the CDR3, the DNA is TGTGCCAGCAGCCTGTCCTCCATTTTCTACGAGCAGTACTTC. Translating it yields CASSLSSIFYEQYF. V gene TRBV11-1 combines with J gene TRBJ2-7; D gene ambiguous. V was cut by 5 bases and J by 3 bases, with 14 bases left in between. The germline V gene encodes CDR1 SGHAT and CDR2 FQDESV (reference sequence). The CDR3 has 14 amino acids.